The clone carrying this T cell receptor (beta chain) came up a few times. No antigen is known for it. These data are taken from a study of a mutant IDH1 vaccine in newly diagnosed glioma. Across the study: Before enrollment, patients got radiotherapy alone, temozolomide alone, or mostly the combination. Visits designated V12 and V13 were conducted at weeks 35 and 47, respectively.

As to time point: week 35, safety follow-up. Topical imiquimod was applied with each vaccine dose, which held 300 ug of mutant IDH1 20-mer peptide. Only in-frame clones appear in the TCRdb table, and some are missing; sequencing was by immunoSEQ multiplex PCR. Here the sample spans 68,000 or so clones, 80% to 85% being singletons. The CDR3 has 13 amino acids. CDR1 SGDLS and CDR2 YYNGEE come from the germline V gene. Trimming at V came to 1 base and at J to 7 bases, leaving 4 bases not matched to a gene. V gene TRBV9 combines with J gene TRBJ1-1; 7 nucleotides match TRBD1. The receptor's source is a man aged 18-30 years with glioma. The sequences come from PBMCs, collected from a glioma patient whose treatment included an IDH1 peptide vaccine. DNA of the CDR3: TGTGCCAGCAGCGTATCAGGGGGAGGTGAAGCTTTCTTT. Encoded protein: CASSVSGGGEAFF. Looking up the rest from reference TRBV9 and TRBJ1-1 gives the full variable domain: DSGVTQTPKHLITATGQRVTLRCSPRSGDLSVYWYQQSLDQGLQFLIQYYNGEERAKGNILERFSAQQFPDLHSELNLSSLELGDSALYFCASSVSGGGEAFFGQGTRLTVV.